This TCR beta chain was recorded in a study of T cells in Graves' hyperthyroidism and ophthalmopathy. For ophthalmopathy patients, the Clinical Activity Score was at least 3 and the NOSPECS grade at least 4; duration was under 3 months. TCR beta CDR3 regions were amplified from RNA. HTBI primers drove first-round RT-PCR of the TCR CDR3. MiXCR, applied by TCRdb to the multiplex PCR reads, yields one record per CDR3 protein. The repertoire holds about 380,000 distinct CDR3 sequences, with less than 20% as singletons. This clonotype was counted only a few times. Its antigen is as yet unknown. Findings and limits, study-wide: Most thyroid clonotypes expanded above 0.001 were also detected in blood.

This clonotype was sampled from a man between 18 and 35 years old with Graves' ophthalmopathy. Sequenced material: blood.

CDR3 DNA: TGTGCCAGTAGGGACAAGGGATCATCTAGCACAGATACGCAGTATTTT. As protein: CASRDKGSSSTDTQYF. This chain joins TRBV19 and TRBJ2-3; D may be TRBD1 (5 bases). Germline CDR1 and CDR2: LNHDA and SQIVND (reference sequence). Trimming took 6 bases from V and 0 from J, leaving 16 bases between them. The CDR3 totals 16 residues.